This T cell receptor (beta chain) was identified during a study of CD4+ T cells in melanoma. Study-level results: CD8+ T cell, macrophage and B cell function reportedly correlated with neoantigen-specific CD4+ T cells. Diverse differentiation states were reported for melanoma neoantigen-specific CD4+ T cells.

Clones were read by immunoSEQ multiplex PCR, and TCRdb kept only the in-frame ones, dropping some. The sample consists of fewer than 15,000 clones, approximately 62% of them appearing once. The CDR3 loop spans 15 amino acids. The junction had 7 bases not matched to a gene; V was cut back by 3 bases and J by 4 bases. CDR1 and CDR2 from the germline V gene are SGHTA and FQGTGA. This clone was counted between two and nine times. Antigen specificity is unknown. At the DNA level, this CDR3 is encoded by other sequences in the same sample as well. The receptor comes from a human donor with melanoma. The chain carries TRBV7-3 and TRBJ2-3; 7 positions agree with TRBD1. Sequenced material: cells from a culture (not recorded whether cultured in vitro). CDR3 loop: CASSLTGFFADTQYF. The CDR3 DNA reads TGTGCCAGCAGCTTGACAGGGTTCTTTGCAGATACGCAGTATTTT.